Listed below are T cell receptor beta chains from one sample, sequenced in a study of blood T cell repertoires in COVID-19. The protocol was immunoSEQ multiplex PCR, while the TCRdb copy is restricted to in-frame clones and leaves out a portion. The sample has 130,000 or so clones; just over 85% are singletons. Material for sequencing was peripheral blood. The origin of the receptors is an older woman with acute or convalescent COVID-19. CDR3s include the opening cysteine and the closing phenylalanine or tryptophan. A D gene is named only where the DNA matches it firmly. Size is stated for part of the rows, as once, few or many counts, or as a class when the clone is expanded.

abundance: -; d_gene: -; v_gene: TRBV5-5; j_gene: TRBJ1-5; CDR3nt: TGTGCCAGCAGCTTTTTGGGAGATCAGCCCCAGCATTTT; CDR3aa: CASSFLGDQPQHF
abundance: -; d_gene: TRBD1; v_gene: TRBV27; j_gene: TRBJ1-5; CDR3nt: TGTGCCAGCAGTTTATCCTACAGGGGGGTGAGCAATCAGCCCCAGCATTTT; CDR3aa: CASSLSYRGVSNQPQHF
abundance: few; d_gene: -; v_gene: TRBV7-9; j_gene: TRBJ1-1; CDR3nt: TGTGCCAGCAGCTTACAGAACACTGAAGCTTTCTTT; CDR3aa: CASSLQNTEAFF
abundance: -; d_gene: -; v_gene: TRBV6-5; j_gene: TRBJ2-1; CDR3nt: TGTGCCAGCACCAAACAGTTCCGGGCAGGGGTTGAGCAGTTCTTC; CDR3aa: CASTKQFRAGVEQFF
abundance: -; d_gene: TRBD1; v_gene: TRBV7-9; j_gene: TRBJ2-2; CDR3nt: TGTGCCAGCAGCCCCGACAGGGTCGCCGGGGAGCTGTTTTTT; CDR3aa: CASSPDRVAGELFF
abundance: -; d_gene: -; v_gene: TRBV27; j_gene: TRBJ2-7; CDR3nt: TGTGCCAGCAGTCTAAGTCGACAGGTAGGCTACGAGCAGTACTTC; CDR3aa: CASSLSRQVGYEQYF
abundance: -; d_gene: -; v_gene: TRBV11-2; j_gene: TRBJ2-2; CDR3nt: TGTGCCAGCAGCTTACTACTTTTCGGTACAGGGACCGGGGAGCTGTTTTTT; CDR3aa: CASSLLLFGTGTGELFF
abundance: -; d_gene: TRBD1; v_gene: TRBV7-2; j_gene: TRBJ2-7; CDR3nt: TGTGCCAGCAGCTCACCGACAGGGTCTAAGAACGAGCAGTACTTC; CDR3aa: CASSSPTGSKNEQYF
abundance: -; d_gene: TRBD2; v_gene: TRBV4-1; j_gene: TRBJ2-1; CDR3nt: TGCGCCAGCAGCCAAGCTCCTGGGGGGGGATCCTACAATGAGCAGTTCTTC; CDR3aa: CASSQAPGGGSYNEQFF
abundance: -; d_gene: TRBD1; v_gene: TRBV19; j_gene: TRBJ2-1; CDR3nt: TGTGCCAGTAGTTTCCGAGGGACAGGGGGCTCGAATGAGCAGTTCTTC; CDR3aa: CASSFRGTGGSNEQFF
abundance: -; d_gene: -; v_gene: TRBV27; j_gene: TRBJ2-7; CDR3nt: TGTGCCAGCAGTTTAAAATCGTCCTACGAGCAGTACTTC; CDR3aa: CASSLKSSYEQYF
abundance: -; d_gene: -; v_gene: TRBV28; j_gene: TRBJ1-4; CDR3nt: TGTGCCAGCAGTTTCGTCAGGGGTAATGAAAAACTGTTTTTT; CDR3aa: CASSFVRGNEKLFF
abundance: -; d_gene: TRBD2; v_gene: TRBV7-2; j_gene: TRBJ2-7; CDR3nt: TGTGCCAGCACCCCGACTAGCGGACTCTACGAGCAGTACTTC; CDR3aa: CASTPTSGLYEQYF
abundance: -; d_gene: TRBD2; v_gene: TRBV3-1/TRBV3-2; j_gene: TRBJ2-1; CDR3nt: TGTGCCAGCAGCCAAGTGGCTAGCGGGGGGCATTACAATGAGCAGTTCTTC; CDR3aa: CASSQVASGGHYNEQFF
abundance: -; d_gene: -; v_gene: TRBV9; j_gene: TRBJ1-1; CDR3nt: TGTGCCAGCAGCCCCCTACAGGGTGGCGTGAAACAAGCTTTCTTT; CDR3aa: CASSPLQGGVKQAFF
abundance: -; d_gene: TRBD1; v_gene: TRBV2; j_gene: TRBJ1-1; CDR3nt: TGTGCCAGCAGTAAGACAGGGGAGAACACTGAAGCTTTCTTT; CDR3aa: CASSKTGENTEAFF
abundance: few; d_gene: TRBD2; v_gene: TRBV7-8; j_gene: TRBJ2-5; CDR3nt: TGTGCCAGCAGCTTAACCGAGCGGGGGGGTCGGGAGACCCAGTACTTC; CDR3aa: CASSLTERGGRETQYF
abundance: once; d_gene: -; v_gene: TRBV30; j_gene: TRBJ1-2; CDR3nt: TGTGCCTGGAGTCCAGGGGAGGGCTATGGCTACACCTTC; CDR3aa: CAWSPGEGYGYTF
abundance: -; d_gene: TRBD2; v_gene: TRBV4-3; j_gene: TRBJ2-2; CDR3nt: TGCGCCAGCAGCCAAGAGCGGGGGGGCCCCGGGGAGCTGTTTTTT; CDR3aa: CASSQERGGPGELFF
abundance: -; d_gene: -; v_gene: TRBV12-3/TRBV12-4; j_gene: TRBJ1-1; CDR3nt: TGTGCCAGCAGGCTAGGGGGCACTGAAGCTTTCTTT; CDR3aa: CASRLGGTEAFF
abundance: -; d_gene: TRBD2; v_gene: TRBV5-1; j_gene: TRBJ2-3; CDR3nt: TGCGCCAGCAGCTTGATAGGACTAGCGACAGATACGCAGTATTTT; CDR3aa: CASSLIGLATDTQYF
abundance: once; d_gene: TRBD1; v_gene: TRBV27; j_gene: TRBJ1-1; CDR3nt: TGTGCCAGCAGGATAAGACAGGGGATGAACACTGAAGCTTTCTTT; CDR3aa: CASRIRQGMNTEAFF
abundance: -; d_gene: -; v_gene: TRBV5-5; j_gene: TRBJ1-1; CDR3nt: TGTGCCAGCAGCTTGTCATATCAGGGCACTGAAGCTTTCTTT; CDR3aa: CASSLSYQGTEAFF
abundance: -; d_gene: TRBD1; v_gene: TRBV27; j_gene: TRBJ2-4; CDR3nt: TGTGCCAGCAGTCCTCGGACAGGGTTTGGCGACATTCAGTACTTC; CDR3aa: CASSPRTGFGDIQYF
abundance: -; d_gene: -; v_gene: TRBV9; j_gene: TRBJ2-3; CDR3nt: TGTGCCAGCAAGAGTGGCGGAATCACAGATACGCAGTATTTT; CDR3aa: CASKSGGITDTQYF
abundance: -; d_gene: TRBD1; v_gene: TRBV10-3; j_gene: TRBJ1-6; CDR3nt: TGTGCCATCAGTATCGGACAGGAAAATTCACCCCTCCACTTT; CDR3aa: CAISIGQENSPLHF
abundance: -; d_gene: TRBD1; v_gene: TRBV2; j_gene: TRBJ2-7; CDR3nt: TGTGCCAGCAGTCAAACGTCAGGGGGCGTGGGCGAGCAGTACTTC; CDR3aa: CASSQTSGGVGEQYF
abundance: -; d_gene: -; v_gene: TRBV11-2; j_gene: TRBJ1-1; CDR3nt: TGTGCCAGCAGCGGGGGGTGGGCAGGGATGAACACTGAAGCTTTCTTT; CDR3aa: CASSGGWAGMNTEAFF
abundance: -; d_gene: TRBD1; v_gene: TRBV5-1; j_gene: TRBJ2-1; CDR3nt: TGCGCCAGCAGCATCGGACAGGGAAACAATGAGCAGTTCTTC; CDR3aa: CASSIGQGNNEQFF
abundance: -; d_gene: -; v_gene: TRBV7-2; j_gene: TRBJ1-1; CDR3nt: TGTGCCAGCAGCTTAGGCGGTCCGGACTTGAACACTGAAGCTTTCTTT; CDR3aa: CASSLGGPDLNTEAFF
abundance: -; d_gene: TRBD1; v_gene: TRBV6-5; j_gene: TRBJ1-5; CDR3nt: TGTGCCAGCAGCCAGACAGGGGCATATCAGCCCCAGCATTTT; CDR3aa: CASSQTGAYQPQHF
abundance: -; d_gene: -; v_gene: TRBV11-3; j_gene: TRBJ2-3; CDR3nt: TGTGCCAGCAGCTTACCGGGGGGCACAGATACGCAGTATTTT; CDR3aa: CASSLPGGTDTQYF
abundance: -; d_gene: TRBD2; v_gene: TRBV3-1/TRBV3-2; j_gene: TRBJ2-2; CDR3nt: TGTGCCAGCAGCCGGGGGGTAGCGGGGACGAACACCGGGGAGCTGTTTTTT; CDR3aa: CASSRGVAGTNTGELFF
abundance: many; d_gene: -; v_gene: TRBV4-3; j_gene: TRBJ1-1; CDR3nt: TGCGCCAGCAGCCAAGATGCGGAAGTTGAAGCTTTCTTT; CDR3aa: CASSQDAEVEAFF
abundance: -; d_gene: TRBD2; v_gene: TRBV11-3; j_gene: TRBJ2-1; CDR3nt: TGTGCCAGCAGCCCGGGGACTAGCGGCGTTGTGGAGCAGTTCTTC; CDR3aa: CASSPGTSGVVEQFF
abundance: -; d_gene: -; v_gene: TRBV11-3; j_gene: TRBJ1-2; CDR3nt: TGTGCCAGCAGCTATTCTACAGGGTCGAATAACTATGGCTACACCTTC; CDR3aa: CASSYSTGSNNYGYTF
abundance: -; d_gene: TRBD1; v_gene: TRBV5-6; j_gene: TRBJ2-3; CDR3nt: TGTGCCAGCAGCTTGGGCCCAGGGGGCCCCACCACAGATACGCAGTATTTT; CDR3aa: CASSLGPGGPTTDTQYF
abundance: -; d_gene: -; v_gene: TRBV2; j_gene: TRBJ1-4; CDR3nt: TGTGCCAGCAGTGAAGCGCTTGGTAGCCTTGAAAAACTGTTTTTT; CDR3aa: CASSEALGSLEKLFF
abundance: -; d_gene: -; v_gene: TRBV7-2; j_gene: TRBJ2-1; CDR3nt: TGTGCCAGCAGCTCGGGGGGCAGCTCCTACAATGAGCAGTTCTTC; CDR3aa: CASSSGGSSYNEQFF
abundance: -; d_gene: -; v_gene: TRBV4-1; j_gene: TRBJ2-2; CDR3nt: TGCGCCAGCAGCCAAGATTCTGCCCGGTGGACCGGGGAGCTGTTTTTT; CDR3aa: CASSQDSARWTGELFF
abundance: -; d_gene: -; v_gene: TRBV7-9; j_gene: TRBJ1-2; CDR3nt: TGTGCCAGCATCCCTGGAGGGGTACGTGACTATGGCTACACCTTC; CDR3aa: CASIPGGVRDYGYTF
abundance: few; d_gene: TRBD1; v_gene: TRBV10-3; j_gene: TRBJ1-1; CDR3nt: TGTGCCATCACCGCGGGACAGGGAAATGAAGCTTTCTTT; CDR3aa: CAITAGQGNEAFF
abundance: -; d_gene: TRBD1; v_gene: TRBV11-3; j_gene: TRBJ2-2; CDR3nt: TGTGCCAGCAGCGGTAGACAGGGGGCGCCCACCGGGGAGCTGTTTTTT; CDR3aa: CASSGRQGAPTGELFF
abundance: many; d_gene: -; v_gene: TRBV6-2/TRBV6-3; j_gene: TRBJ2-7; CDR3nt: TGTGCCAGCAGTTACCCCGGCCCCTGGAGCACCTACGAGCAGTACTTC; CDR3aa: CASSYPGPWSTYEQYF
abundance: -; d_gene: -; v_gene: TRBV6-5; j_gene: TRBJ1-4; CDR3nt: TGTGCCAGCAGTCGAGGGGGAGAGAAAGAAAAACTGTTTTTT; CDR3aa: CASSRGGEKEKLFF
abundance: -; d_gene: -; v_gene: TRBV24-1; j_gene: TRBJ2-1; CDR3nt: TGTGCCACCGCGGGACAGCTCAATGAGCAGTTCTTC; CDR3aa: CATAGQLNEQFF
abundance: -; d_gene: -; v_gene: TRBV30; j_gene: TRBJ2-7; CDR3nt: TGTGCCTGGATGCAGGACAGCGTCTACGAGCAGTACTTC; CDR3aa: CAWMQDSVYEQYF
abundance: -; d_gene: TRBD2; v_gene: TRBV19; j_gene: TRBJ2-3; CDR3nt: TGTGCCAGTAGTGTGACTAGCGGGGGCCCCCAAGGGGTGACAGATACGCAGTATTTT; CDR3aa: CASSVTSGGPQGVTDTQYF
abundance: -; d_gene: TRBD2; v_gene: TRBV5-1; j_gene: TRBJ2-3; CDR3nt: TGCGCCAGCAGCTTGACCGGACTAGCAGGTACAGATACGCAGTATTTT; CDR3aa: CASSLTGLAGTDTQYF
abundance: -; d_gene: -; v_gene: TRBV4-2; j_gene: TRBJ2-3; CDR3nt: TGTGCCAGCAGCCAAGTGGCCCGCACAGATACGCAGTATTTT; CDR3aa: CASSQVARTDTQYF
abundance: -; d_gene: -; v_gene: TRBV30; j_gene: TRBJ1-2; CDR3nt: TGTGCCTGGAGTCCATCGGGCGGGGGAGTAATGGGCTACACCTTC; CDR3aa: CAWSPSGGGVMGYTF
abundance: -; d_gene: TRBD1; v_gene: TRBV4-1; j_gene: TRBJ2-6; CDR3nt: TGCGCCAGCAGCCATAGACAGGGGTCCTCCGGGGCCAACGTCCTGACTTTC; CDR3aa: CASSHRQGSSGANVLTF
abundance: -; d_gene: -; v_gene: TRBV10-3; j_gene: TRBJ2-7; CDR3nt: TGTGCCATCAGTGGGAGTGTCGGAGGACAGTACTACGAGCAGTACTTC; CDR3aa: CAISGSVGGQYYEQYF
abundance: -; d_gene: TRBD1; v_gene: TRBV9; j_gene: TRBJ1-2; CDR3nt: TGTGCCAGCAGCGTAAGTGGGACAGGGAACAACTATGGCTACACCTTC; CDR3aa: CASSVSGTGNNYGYTF